This entry lists 24 T cell receptor beta chains sequenced from one sample in a study of blood T cell repertoires in COVID-19. This table comes from immunoSEQ multiplex PCR, and its TCRdb copy is limited to in-frame clones, with some not included. Seen here are under 150,000 clones, more than 75% observed once, and the top ten hold about 4.3%. Material: peripheral blood. The source of these receptors is a woman aged 40 to 50 with acute or convalescent COVID-19.

To note about this clone: The sample carries other DNA sequences with the same CDR3. This sequence joins TRBV12-3 or TRBV12-4 and TRBJ1-5, with D perhaps TRBD1 (5 bases). V was pared by 6 bases and J by 4 bases, with 10 bases between. This CDR3 has 13 residues. Here the CDR3 reads CASSRGGNQPQHF. CDR3 sequence (DNA): TGTGCCAGCAGCCGCGGGGGGAATCAGCCCCAGCATTTT.

This clone was seen a few times. The chain recombines TRBV6-5 with TRBJ1-1; tentatively, D is TRBD1 (5 bases). V was cut by 8 bases and J by 6 bases, with 16 bases left in between. Germline V lookup: CDR1 MNHEY, CDR2 SVGAGI. This CDR3 is built from 13 residues. Here the CDR3 reads CASHTQGIAEAFF. CDR3 in DNA: TGTGCCAGCCACACCCAGGGTATAGCTGAAGCTTTCTTT.

This chain joins TRBV7-2 and TRBJ1-6; D is perhaps TRBD1 (5 bases). The V end lost 5 bases, the J end lost 9 bases, and 14 bases lay between the germline ends. CDR1 is SGHTA, CDR2 FQGNSA, per germline. This CDR3 is 14 amino acids long. CDR3: CASSPRDGASPLHF. CDR3 DNA: TGTGCCAGCAGCCCCAGGGATGGTGCTTCACCCCTCCACTTT. The full variable domain, with the rest looked up from reference TRBV7-2 and TRBJ1-6, is GAGVSQSPSNKVTEKGKDVELRCDPISGHTALYWYRQSLGQGLEFLIYFQGNSAPDKSGLPSDRFSAERTGGSVSTLTIQRTQQEDSAVYLCASSPRDGASPLHFGNGTRLTVT.

The chain employs TRBV28 and TRBJ2-2, with TRBD1 as a possible D gene (6 bases). CDR3 length equals 15 residues. Trimming removed 7 bases from V and 4 bases from J, with 16 bases in between. Germline loops: CDR1 MDHEN, CDR2 SYDVKM. In nucleotides, the CDR3 is TGTGCCAGCACTACCTTGTCCAGGGGCACCGGGGAGCTGTTTTTT. Its translation: CASTTLSRGTGELFF.

The chain is built from TRBV6-4 and TRBJ2-3; D is perhaps TRBD1 (6 bases). CDR1 is MRHNA, CDR2 SNTAGT, per germline. Trimming pared 4 bases from V and 2 bases from J, leaving 13 bases between. CDR3 length: 15 residues. The CDR3 DNA reads TGTGCCAGCAGTGCCGTAGGGACAATCACAGATACGCAGTATTTT. Translated, it gives CASSAVGTITDTQYF.

This clone was counted a single time. The rearrangement joins TRBV7-6 to TRBJ1-6; 9 bases fit TRBD1. Trimming cost V 6 bases and J 10 bases; bases outside gene matches: 4. Germline V gene lookup returns CDR1 SGHVS and CDR2 FNYEAQ. CDR3 size: 13 residues. CDR3 in amino acids: CASRDRGGSPLHF. The CDR3, as DNA: TGTGCCAGCAGGGACAGGGGTGGATCACCCCTCCACTTT.

The sample holds a few counts of this clone. V usage is TRBV6-6 and J usage is TRBJ2-1; the match to TRBD2 covers 14 bases. V lost 4 bases and J lost 8; bases outside the gene matches: 7. This CDR3 region has 16 residues. Germline-derived CDR1 and CDR2 are MNHNY and SVGAGI (reference sequence). In DNA form, the CDR3 reads TGTGCCAGCAGTTCCGAAGGGACTAGCGGGGGTGATGAGCAGTTCTTC. This encodes CASSSEGTSGGDEQFF.

J is TRBJ2-7 and V is TRBV19, with TRBD1 identical over 8 bases. After removal of 5 bases from V and 4 bases from J, the junction contained 7 bases not matched to a gene. The CDR3 length is 14 residues. The germline V gene encodes CDR1 LNHDA and CDR2 SQIVND (reference sequence). CDR3 amino acids: CASSPGQGGYEQYF. The CDR3 coding sequence is TGTGCCAGTAGTCCCGGACAGGGAGGTTACGAGCAGTACTTC.

The rearrangement uses TRBV4-2 and TRBJ2-1; 11 positions match TRBD2. Losses at the gene ends were 0 bases for V and 9 bases for J; bases not matched to a gene: 4. This CDR3 is built from 15 residues. The germline V gene encodes CDR1 LGHNA and CDR2 YNFKEQ. CDR3 region: CASSQDTSGSSEQFF. The CDR3 region has the DNA TGTGCCAGCAGCCAAGATACTAGCGGGAGCTCTGAGCAGTTCTTC.

CDR3 protein: CASSGKGGFKEAQHF. The CDR3 DNA sequence: TGTGCCAGCAGCGGAAAAGGGGGTTTTAAGGAAGCCCAGCATTTT. This sequence joins TRBV21-1 and TRBJ1-5; whether TRBD1, the table's D call, matches the DNA was not checked. TRBV21-1 is noted as a pseudogene. This CDR3 has 15 residues.

The chain couples TRBV30 to TRBJ2-1; a possible D gene is TRBD1 (7 bases). V lost 4 bases and J lost 8, with 12 bases in between. There are 12 residues in the CDR3. Germline assignment: CDR1 GTSNPN and CDR2 SVGIG (reference sequence). The CDR3 DNA reads TGTGCCTGGAAGACAGGGAGGTATGAGCAGTTCTTC. Encoded protein: CAWKTGRYEQFF.

The gene calls are TRBV20-1 and TRBJ1-1; D is uncertain. CDR1 is DFQATT, CDR2 SNEGSKA, per germline (reference sequence). This CDR3 has 9 amino acids. V was cut by 5 bases and J by 8 bases, with 6 bases left in between. The CDR3 loop reads CSAGGEAFF. In DNA, the CDR3 is TGCAGTGCTGGCGGAGAAGCTTTCTTT.

This clone was observed a single time. The rearrangement joins TRBV4-2 to TRBJ2-3, with TRBD2 as a possible D gene (7 bases). Germline V lookup: CDR1 LGHNA, CDR2 YNFKEQ. The CDR3 runs 17 residues. Trimming stripped 0 bases from V and 4 bases from J, with 17 bases between. CDR3 amino acids: CASSQEEGGGRADTQYF. CDR3 nucleotide sequence: TGTGCCAGCAGCCAAGAGGAAGGGGGAGGGAGGGCAGATACGCAGTATTTT.

V is TRBV4-3 and J is TRBJ2-1; TRBD1 aligns across 8 bases. With 5 bases clipped from V and 10 bases from J, the junction kept 7 bases outside the gene matches. The CDR3 loop spans 13 amino acids. Germline-derived CDR1 and CDR2 are LGHNA and YSLEER. The CDR3 sequence: CASSSRRDREQFF. For the CDR3, the DNA is TGCGCCAGCAGCTCCAGAAGGGACAGGGAGCAGTTCTTC.

This sequence joins TRBV5-1 and TRBJ1-1; 9 bases fit TRBD1. CDR1 and CDR2 from the germline V gene are SGHRS and YFSETQ. The CDR3 runs 15 residues. Trimming took 2 bases from V and 4 from J; bases not matched to a gene: 6. The CDR3 spells CASSLSGTGTTEAFF. The CDR3 coding sequence is TGCGCCAGCAGCTTATCCGGGACAGGGACCACTGAAGCTTTCTTT.

The chain has TRBV19 and TRBJ2-5; a weak D match, TRBD1 (5 bases). The CDR3 has 14 amino acids. Germline V lookup: CDR1 LNHDA, CDR2 SQIVND (reference sequence). The V and J ends lost 3 bases and 3 bases respectively, with 11 bases between them. In DNA form, the CDR3 reads TGTGCCAGTAGTATTTCGGCAGGGAAAGAGACCCAGTACTTC. Protein product: CASSISAGKETQYF.

The J gene is TRBJ1-1, the V gene TRBV28, with no clear D. Trimming left V 1 base short and J 3 bases short, with 3 bases between. Germline V gives CDR1 MDHEN, CDR2 SYDVKM. The CDR3 is made up of 12 amino acids. For the CDR3, the DNA is TGTGCCAGCAGTTTATCGTACACTGAAGCTTTCTTT. Protein product: CASSLSYTEAFF.

The chain is built from TRBV3-1 (or the pseudogene TRBV3-2) and TRBJ2-2; 9 nucleotides line up with TRBD2. The germline gives CDR1 LGHDT, CDR2 YNNKEL (reference sequence). There are 17 residues in the CDR3. The junction had 6 bases not matched to a gene; V was cut back by 0 bases and J by 4 bases. CDR3 region: CASSQESLAGFTGELFF. DNA for the CDR3: TGTGCCAGCAGCCAAGAAAGTCTAGCGGGATTCACCGGGGAGCTGTTTTTT.

The sample holds many counts of this clone. The chain employs TRBV4-3 and TRBJ2-5, with a tentative D call TRBD1 (5 bases). This CDR3 contains 16 residues. Germline CDR1 and CDR2: LGHNA and YSLEER. Trimming cost V 1 base and J 5 bases, with 17 bases left between them. This chain's CDR3 is CASSQVRETGYETQYF. For the CDR3, the DNA is TGCGCCAGCAGCCAAGTAAGAGAAACAGGTTACGAGACCCAGTACTTC.

J is TRBJ2-2 and V is TRBV28, with unresolved D. V was pared by 2 bases and J by 0 bases, with 10 bases between. The CDR3 loop spans 16 amino acids. Germline CDR1 reads MDHEN; CDR2 reads SYDVKM. Here the CDR3 DNA reads TGTGCCAGCAGTTTACTGACTCTTTCGAACACCGGGGAGCTGTTTTTT. Residues: CASSLLTLSNTGELFF.

CDR3 bases: TGTGCCAGCAGTTTAGGGTACCCCAGGCAGCCCCAGCATTTT. Encoded protein: CASSLGYPRQPQHF. V usage is TRBV28 and J usage is TRBJ1-5; D is uncertain. The ends were cut back, 2 bases at V and 7 bases at J, with 12 bases in the middle. This CDR3 spans 14 amino acids. Germline CDR1 MDHEN, CDR2 SYDVKM.

The J gene is TRBJ2-3, the V gene TRBV18; TRBD1 aligns across 8 bases. CDR1 is KGHSH, CDR2 LQKENI, per germline. With V trimmed by 8 bases and J by 3 bases, 4 bases remained unmatched. The CDR3 has 13 amino acids. DNA for the CDR3: TGTGCCAGCGCCCGGGACAGGACAGATACGCAGTATTTT. Protein sequence: CASARDRTDTQYF. Full variable domain (missing parts from reference TRBV18 and TRBJ2-3): NAGVMQNPRHLVRRRGQEARLRCSPMKGHSHVYWYRQLPEEGLKFMVYLQKENIIDESGMPKERFSAEFPKEGPSILRIQQVVRGDSAAYFCASARDRTDTQYFGPGTRLTVL.

V usage is TRBV7-8 and J usage is TRBJ2-1, with TRBD2 identical over 11 bases. J was trimmed by 12 bases and V by 4 bases; bases with no gene match: 20. In germline, CDR1 is SGHVS, CDR2 FQNEAQ. The CDR3 is made up of 18 amino acids. The CDR3 nucleotides are TGTGCCAGCAGCTCCCGGACGGGTAGCGGGGGGGCCCGGCTTTTGCAGTTCTTC. Protein product: CASSSRTGSGGARLLQFF.

The chain links TRBV5-1 to TRBJ1-2; possibly TRBD1 for D (6 bases). The V end was cut by 0 bases, the J end by 4 bases, with 10 bases between. Per the germline V gene, CDR1 is SGHRS and CDR2 is YFSETQ. The CDR3 runs to 14 residues. CDR3: CASSLVPDSYGYTF. CDR3 sequence (DNA): TGCGCCAGCAGCTTGGTCCCGGACAGCTATGGCTACACCTTC.